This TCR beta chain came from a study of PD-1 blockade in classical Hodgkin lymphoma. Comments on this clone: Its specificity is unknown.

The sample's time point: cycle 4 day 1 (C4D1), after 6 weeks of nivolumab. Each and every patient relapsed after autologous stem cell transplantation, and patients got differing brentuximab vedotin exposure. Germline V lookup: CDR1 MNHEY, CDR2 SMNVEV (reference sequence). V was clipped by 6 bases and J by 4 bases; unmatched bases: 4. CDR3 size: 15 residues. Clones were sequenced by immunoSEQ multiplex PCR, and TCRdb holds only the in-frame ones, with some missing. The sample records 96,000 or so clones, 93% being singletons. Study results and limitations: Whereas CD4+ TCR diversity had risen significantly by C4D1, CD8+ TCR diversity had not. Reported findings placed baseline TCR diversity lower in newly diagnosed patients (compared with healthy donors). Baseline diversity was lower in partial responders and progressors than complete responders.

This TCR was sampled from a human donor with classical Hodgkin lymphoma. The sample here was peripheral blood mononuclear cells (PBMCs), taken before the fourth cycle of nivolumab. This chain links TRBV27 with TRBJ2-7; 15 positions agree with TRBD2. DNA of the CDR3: TGTGCCAGCAGGGGACTAGCGGGAGGCGGATACGAGCAGTACTTC. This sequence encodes CASRGLAGGGYEQYF.